This is a list of T cell receptor beta chains from one sample in a study of OX40 agonist ivuxolimab in advanced cancers. Produced via immunoSEQ multiplex PCR; TCRdb's table is partial and in-frame only. The repertoire holds around 77,000 clones, with approximately 83% as singletons. Specimen: CD4+ or CD8+ T cells sorted from blood, collected in a trial of the OX40 agonist ivuxolimab. The receptor set was obtained from an adult with an advanced solid tumor such as melanoma, head and neck, liver or kidney cancer. CDR3s leave out the opening cysteine and the closing phenylalanine or tryptophan.

v_gene | CDR3aa
TRBV5-4 | ASSLGGAPVKFNEQF
TRBV6-1 | ASRGTLVGQPQH
TRBV5-4 | ASSTISGDRDTQY
TRBV25-1 | ASSEQGVGYEQY
TRBV7-6 | ASSLDRGMSYEQY
TRBV5-1 | ASRGGDTQY
TRBV29-1 | SVGANYGYT
TRBV11-1 | ASSLRVRATEAF
TRBV29-1 | SVQLTGTSEIYEQY
TRBV19 | ASSIPGGRGIGNTGELF
TRBV29-1 | SVQNTAGTEAF
TRBV29-1 | SVLATYSGNTIY
TRBV2 | ASRYSGNTIY
TRBV7-8 | ASSAHRDEKLF
TRBV28 | ASTMTGGLGYT
TRBV21-1 | ASSSYLWDTEAF
TRBV4-3 | ASSQDINYGYT
TRBV9 | ASSVVGTGDTEAF
TRBV4-1 | ASSEGDRSSYNEQF
TRBV14 | ASSQGLIAGGQETQY
TRBV5-4 | ASSRDLGQGYEQY
TRBV19 | ASSTSPGGFTQPQH
TRBV6-5 | ASSSQGSAKNIQY
TRBV14 | ASSQTPGLAGGLTDTQY
TRBV25-1 | ASMTRGLGELF
TRBV7-9 | ASSEGQGLRGYT
TRBV5-4 | ASSPDHLFRQETQY
TRBV7-9 | ASSGTLGTDTQY
TRBV6-1 | ASRRGSNTGELF